This TCR beta chain came from a study of T cell responses to AZD1222 COVID-19 vaccine. Points from the study as a whole: Seropositive AZD1222 recipients at baseline numbered only six or seven.

Profiled with immunoSEQ multiplex PCR; TCRdb holds only in-frame clones, not every one. The sample shows 150,000 or so clones, roughly 94% of them seen only once. As to this clone: Its target is not known.

With V trimmed by 0 bases and J by 10 bases, 6 bases remained unmatched. CDR3 size: 14 residues. Germline V CDR1 and CDR2: LNHNV, YYDKDF (reference sequence). This material consisted of peripheral blood, taken on day 0 of AZD1222 vaccination. This receptor was identified in an adult in good health. J is TRBJ1-1 and V is TRBV15, with 9 bases matching TRBD1. CDR3 bases: TGTGCCACCAGCAGAGATCTACGGGACAGGGTAGCTTTCTTT. It yields the protein CATSRDLRDRVAFF.